These 13 T cell receptor beta chains were sequenced from one sample in a study of T cell changes during pregnancy in multiple sclerosis. Libraries were prepared by immunoSEQ multiplex PCR; TCRdb keeps only in-frame clonotypes and omits some of them. The data show about 67,000 clones, roughly 92% seen once. This specimen consisted of peripheral blood, obtained in the first trimester of pregnancy. Receptors originate from a female donor in good health, enrolled as a control in a pregnancy study.

The rearrangement uses TRBV5-1 and TRBJ1-1, with 7 bases identical to TRBD1. V lost 6 bases and J lost 1; bases outside the gene matches: 3. This CDR3 contains 13 residues. The germline gives CDR1 SGHRS, CDR2 YFSETQ. In DNA, the CDR3 is TGCGCCAGCAATGACAGGGAGAACACTGAAGCTTTCTTT. Translation: CASNDRENTEAFF. Supplemented by reference TRBV5-1 and TRBJ1-1, the full variable domain reads KAGVTQTPRYLIKTRGQQVTLSCSPISGHRSVSWYQQTPGQGLQFLFEYFSETQRNKGNFPGRFSGRQFSNSRSEMNVSTLELGDSALYLCASNDRENTEAFFGQGTRLTVV.

This chain connects TRBV27 to TRBJ1-2; D gene unclear. From germline, CDR1 is MNHEY and CDR2 SMNVEV (reference sequence). CDR3 length equals 13 residues. With 10 bases removed from V and 6 bases from J, the gap between germline ends came to 18 bases. The CDR3 region has the DNA TGTGCCACCCGGGATCTATACGGGAATGGCTACACCTTC. Its translation: CATRDLYGNGYTF.

This chain links TRBV5-6 with TRBJ2-1; D perhaps matches TRBD2 (5 bases). The V end was cut by 4 bases, the J end by 10 bases, with 12 bases between. The CDR3 contains 12 residues. Germline CDR1 SGHDT, CDR2 YYEEEE. This CDR3 reads CASSHRGIEQFF. CDR3 bases: TGTGCCAGCAGCCACCGGGGTATAGAGCAGTTCTTC.

The rearrangement uses TRBV19 and TRBJ2-6; D remains unclear. The CDR3 is 17 amino acids. Trimming pared 3 bases from V and 3 bases from J, leaving 15 bases between. Germline assignment: CDR1 LNHDA and CDR2 SQIVND (reference sequence). The CDR3 DNA reads TGTGCCAGTAGTATTCAGGCCATCTCTGGTGGGGCCAACGTCCTGACTTTC. Protein sequence: CASSIQAISGGANVLTF.

The chain recombines TRBV4-1 with TRBJ2-7; maybe TRBD2 (5 bases). The germline CDR1 and CDR2 sequences are MGHRA and YSYEKL. This CDR3 is built from 16 residues. V lost 2 bases to trimming and J lost 0 bases, with 14 bases between them. The CDR3 DNA reads TGCGCCAGCAGCCAACGAGCGGACTCGAGCTCCTACGAGCAGTACTTC. It is translated as CASSQRADSSSYEQYF.

V gene TRBV4-1 combines with J gene TRBJ2-1, with 14 bases fitting TRBD2. V was clipped by 0 bases and J by 6 bases; unmatched bases: 10. CDR1 is MGHRA and CDR2 is YSYEKL in the germline V gene. This CDR3 comprises 19 residues. CDR3 DNA: TGCGCCAGCAGCCAAGAAGGGACTAGCGGGAGCGCTAACCGCAATGAGCAGTTCTTC. It translates to CASSQEGTSGSANRNEQFF.

The chain carries TRBV11-3 and TRBJ2-1; D unclear. Trimming pared 3 bases from V and 5 bases from J, leaving 5 bases between. CDR1 SGHNT and CDR2 YENEEA come from the germline V gene. This CDR3 comprises 12 residues. CDR3 bases: TGTGCCAGCAGCTTGCAGGACAATGAGCAGTTCTTC. Its protein is CASSLQDNEQFF.

This chain uses TRBV2 with TRBJ1-1; a weak D match, TRBD1 (6 bases). V was shortened by 5 bases and J by 1 base, with 14 bases between the two germline ends. The CDR3 has 15 residues. Germline values: CDR1 SNHLY, CDR2 FYNNEI. The CDR3 DNA reads as TGTGCCAGCAGTCCCTTGGGCAGGGGGAACACTGAAGCTTTCTTT. The encoded protein is CASSPLGRGNTEAFF.

This chain joins TRBV28 and TRBJ1-2; TRBD1 agrees at 7 bases. With 6 bases clipped from V and 7 bases from J, the junction kept 14 bases outside the gene matches. Per germline, CDR1 MDHEN and CDR2 SYDVKM. The length of the CDR3 is 15 residues. For the CDR3, the DNA is TGTGCCAGCAGCCGTACCCTGTTGACAGGGCTTGGCTACACCTTC. Its protein product is CASSRTLLTGLGYTF.

The CDR3, as DNA: TGCGCCAGCAGCTTAGTACTAGCGGGAAGTTACGAGCAGTACTTC. This gives the protein CASSLVLAGSYEQYF. The V gene is TRBV5-1, the J gene TRBJ2-7; 10 nucleotides agree with TRBD2. The V segment lost 2 bases and the J segment 4 bases; nucleotides outside the gene matches: 6. The germline V gene encodes CDR1 SGHRS and CDR2 YFSETQ. This CDR3 spans 15 amino acids. The whole variable domain, remainder taken from reference TRBV5-1 and TRBJ2-7, is KAGVTQTPRYLIKTRGQQVTLSCSPISGHRSVSWYQQTPGQGLQFLFEYFSETQRNKGNFPGRFSGRQFSNSRSEMNVSTLELGDSALYLCASSLVLAGSYEQYFGPGTRLTVT.

This chain uses TRBV4-1 with TRBJ2-7; D may be TRBD2 (6 bases). Between the trimmed V and J ends, which lost 1 base and 3 bases, there was a span of 7 bases. The CDR3 sequence is 13 residues long. CDR1 and CDR2 from the germline V gene are MGHRA and YSYEKL. Here the CDR3 DNA reads TGCGCCAGCAGCCAAGTGGGAGGCTACGAGCAGTACTTC. Encoded protein: CASSQVGGYEQYF.

The chain has TRBV4-1 and TRBJ2-1, with 7 bases that match TRBD1. The CDR3 totals 13 residues. Germline V CDR1 and CDR2: MGHRA, YSYEKL. The V segment lost 4 bases and the J segment 8 bases; nucleotides outside the gene matches: 5. This CDR3 is CASSLIQGDEQFF. As DNA, the CDR3 is TGCGCCAGCAGCCTTATTCAGGGGGATGAGCAGTTCTTC.

V is TRBV6-1 and J is TRBJ1-2; D not certain. Trimming removed 8 bases from V and 4 bases from J, with 8 bases in between. Germline V gives CDR1 MNHNS, CDR2 SASEGT. CDR3 size: 11 residues. DNA of the CDR3: TGTGCCAGCCTAGCGATCTATGGCTACACCTTC. It codes for CASLAIYGYTF.